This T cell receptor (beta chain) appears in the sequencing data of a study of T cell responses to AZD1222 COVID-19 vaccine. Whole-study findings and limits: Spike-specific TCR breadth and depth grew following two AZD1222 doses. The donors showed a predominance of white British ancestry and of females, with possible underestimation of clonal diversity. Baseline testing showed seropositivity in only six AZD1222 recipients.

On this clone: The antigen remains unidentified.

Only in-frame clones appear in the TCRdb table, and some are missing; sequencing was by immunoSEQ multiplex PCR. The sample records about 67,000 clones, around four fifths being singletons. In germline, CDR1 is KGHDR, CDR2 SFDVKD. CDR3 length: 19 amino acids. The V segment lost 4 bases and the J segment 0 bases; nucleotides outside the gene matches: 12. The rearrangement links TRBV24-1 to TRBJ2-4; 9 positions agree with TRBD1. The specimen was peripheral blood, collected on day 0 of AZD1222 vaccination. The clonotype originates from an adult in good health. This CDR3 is CATSDSGQGLFLAKNIQYF. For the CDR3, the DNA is TGTGCCACCAGTGACTCTGGACAGGGGCTTTTTTTAGCCAAAAACATTCAGTACTTC.